This T cell receptor beta chain was captured by sequencing in a study of cytomegalovirus exposure and HLA in healthy donors. Of note for this clone: The junction departs from the called germline gene at one end, perhaps through a read error.

The PCR used 60 Vbeta and 13 Jbeta primers. The repertoire was sequenced with immunoSEQ multiplex PCR; TCRdb's copy has only in-frame clones and lacks some. In all, the sample yields roughly 100,000 clones. Germline loops: CDR1 SGHAT, CDR2 FQNNGV. The length of the CDR3 is 13 residues. Specimen: PBMCs. The chain uses TRBV11-2 and TRBJ1-2; tentatively, D is TRBD1 (6 bases). The clonotype originates from a man in his forties or fifties in good health and CMV-seropositive. The chain's CDR3 is CASSLDRSSGYTF. Written as DNA, the CDR3 is TGTGCCAGCAGCCTAGACAGGTCGTCTGGCTACACCTTC. Full variable domain (remainder filled in from reference TRBV11-2 and TRBJ1-2): EAGVAQSPRYKIIEKRQSVAFWCNPISGHATLYWYQQILGQGPKLLIQFQNNGVVDDSQLPKDRFSAERLKGVDSTLKIQPAKLEDSAVYLCASSLDRSSGYTFGSGTRLTVV.